The 16 T cell receptor beta chains given below trace back to one sample, sequenced in a study of control samples from healthy donors and cancer patients. Profiling relied on immunoSEQ multiplex PCR, and the TCRdb table lists in-frame clones only, not all of them. The sample has 65,000 to 70,000 clones, more than 80% seen once. Sequencing was performed on PBMCs. These receptors all come from a woman between 45 and 60 years old with lung cancer.

The chain has TRBV28 and TRBJ2-1, with 7 bases identical to TRBD2. The junction had 15 bases not matched to a gene; V was cut back by 5 bases and J by 5 bases. This CDR3 comprises 17 residues. Germline V CDR1 and CDR2: MDHEN, SYDVKM. DNA for the CDR3: TGTGCCAGCAGTCCAAGACTAGCCACCGTATTCGACAATGAGCAGTTCTTC. This translates into CASSPRLATVFDNEQFF.

The CDR3 nucleotides are TGTGCCACCAGTCTTGGGCGGGATACGCAGTATTTT. This gives the protein CATSLGRDTQYF. The chain carries TRBV24-1 and TRBJ2-3, with D hard to call. In germline, CDR1 is KGHDR, CDR2 SFDVKD. CDR3 length: 12 residues. V was shortened by 6 bases and J by 6 bases, with 9 bases between the two germline ends.

This sequence joins TRBV7-9 and TRBJ1-1; D unclear. The CDR3 is 14 amino acids. Per germline, CDR1 SEHNR and CDR2 FQNEAQ (reference sequence). Trimming stripped 8 bases from V and 0 bases from J, with 13 bases between. Written as DNA, the CDR3 is TGTGCCAGCGCATGGACGCTTATGAACACTGAAGCTTTCTTT. Translating it yields CASAWTLMNTEAFF.

In nucleotides, the CDR3 is TGTGCCAGTAGTATAGGGGCAGGGGGTAACACTGAAGCTTTCTTT. As protein: CASSIGAGGNTEAFF. V gene TRBV19 combines with J gene TRBJ1-1, with 7 bases fitting TRBD1. Germline CDR1 LNHDA, CDR2 SQIVND (reference sequence). V lost 1 base to trimming and J lost 2 bases; unmatched junction nucleotides: 4. The CDR3 covers 15 residues.

The rearrangement uses TRBV19 and TRBJ1-2, with D uncertain. Germline CDR1 and CDR2: LNHDA and SQIVND (reference sequence). The CDR3 has 11 residues. V dropped 7 bases and J dropped 5 bases, with 8 bases sitting between them. The CDR3, as DNA: TGTGCCAGTAATTACGGATATGGCTACACCTTC. Translation: CASNYGYGYTF.

The chain uses TRBV6-2 or TRBV6-3 and TRBJ1-1, with 7 bases matching TRBD1. Germline V gene lookup returns CDR1 MNHEY and CDR2 SVGEGT. The CDR3 runs 16 residues. With 2 bases clipped from V and 3 bases from J, the junction kept 9 bases outside the gene matches. The CDR3 DNA follows: TGTGCCAGCAGTTACAATTATCAGGGGGAGTACACTGAAGCTTTCTTT. Its protein is CASSYNYQGEYTEAFF.

The CDR3 reads CASSGTGLMANTGELFF. The CDR3 DNA is TGTGCCAGCAGTGGGACTGGACTCATGGCGAACACCGGGGAGCTGTTTTTT. The V gene is TRBV6-1, the J gene TRBJ2-2; D may be TRBD2 (5 bases). The CDR3 consists of 17 residues. The V and J ends lost 4 bases and 0 bases respectively, with 15 bases between them. Germline V gene lookup returns CDR1 MNHNS and CDR2 SASEGT.

This clone was seen a handful of times. The V gene is TRBV4-3, the J gene TRBJ2-2; a weak D match, TRBD2 (6 bases). V shed 0 bases and J shed 1 base, with 12 bases lying between them. The CDR3 runs 17 residues. CDR1 is LGHNA and CDR2 is YSLEER in the germline V gene. The CDR3 DNA reads TGCGCCAGCAGCCAAGACGGGGTAGCGGTGAACACCGGGGAGCTGTTTTTT. Translation gives CASSQDGVAVNTGELFF.

The rearrangement links TRBV6-1 to TRBJ2-5; no reliable D call. CDR1 and CDR2 (germline): MNHNS, SASEGT. This CDR3 contains 12 residues. The V gene lost 3 bases and the J gene lost 5 bases, with 7 bases spanning the gap. CDR3 residues: CASSDASETQYF. The CDR3 region has the DNA TGTGCCAGCAGTGACGCAAGTGAGACCCAGTACTTC.

The V call is TRBV24-1, the J call TRBJ1-5; D is perhaps TRBD1 (5 bases). CDR1 KGHDR and CDR2 SFDVKD come from the germline V gene. Trimming pared 6 bases from V and 3 bases from J, leaving 11 bases between. This CDR3 region has 14 residues. CDR3: CATSPGSNNQPQHF. CDR3 bases: TGTGCCACCAGTCCAGGGAGTAACAATCAGCCCCAGCATTTT.

The chain links TRBV19 to TRBJ1-6; 7 positions match TRBD1. CDR3 length: 14 residues. Per germline, CDR1 LNHDA and CDR2 SQIVND (reference sequence). The ends lost 4 bases at V and 8 bases at J; junction bases unmatched: 5. The CDR3 DNA is TGTGCCAGTAGTAACCGACAGGGCGATTCACCCCTCCACTTT. This encodes CASSNRQGDSPLHF.

The rearrangement joins TRBV24-1 to TRBJ2-1; D gene unclear. Germline CDR1 reads KGHDR; CDR2 reads SFDVKD. CDR3 size: 14 residues. V lost 3 bases and J lost 4, with 9 bases in between. CDR3 sequence (DNA): TGTGCCACCAGTGATCTTGACATATACAATGAGCAGTTCTTC. It translates to CATSDLDIYNEQFF.

The chain joins TRBV7-3 to TRBJ2-3, with D uncertain. This CDR3 has 15 amino acids. Trimming removed 0 bases at V and 0 bases at J, with 7 bases between. Germline CDR1 is SGHTA and CDR2 is FQGTGA. The CDR3 sequence is CASSLTSSSTDTQYF. The CDR3 DNA reads as TGTGCCAGCAGCTTAACGTCGTCCAGCACAGATACGCAGTATTTT. The variable domain in full, completed from reference TRBV7-3 and TRBJ2-3, reads GAGVSQTPSNKVTEKGKYVELRCDPISGHTALYWYRQSLGQGPEFLIYFQGTGAADDSGLPNDRFFAVRPEGSVSTLKIQRTERGDSAVYLCASSLTSSSTDTQYFGPGTRLTVL.

The rearrangement links TRBV6-2 or TRBV6-3 to TRBJ1-1; the D is unclear. Looked up from germline, CDR1 is MNHEY and CDR2 is SVGEGT. This CDR3 contains 11 residues. Trimming took off 2 bases at V and 7 bases at J, with 5 bases between the two ends. CDR3 region: CASSYVGEAFF. For the CDR3, the DNA is TGTGCCAGCAGTTACGTCGGTGAAGCTTTCTTT.

In this sample, this clone turned up once. The rearrangement links TRBV24-1 to TRBJ2-1, with D unclear. Germline CDR1 is KGHDR and CDR2 is SFDVKD. V shed 1 base and J shed 6 bases, with 6 bases lying between them. CDR3 size: 13 residues. CDR3 sequence: CATSDFDGNEQFF. In DNA form, the CDR3 reads TGTGCCACCAGTGATTTCGACGGCAATGAGCAGTTCTTC.

This chain joins TRBV28 and TRBJ1-5; tentatively, D is TRBD1 (6 bases). The germline CDR1 and CDR2 sequences are MDHEN and SYDVKM. V was trimmed by 6 bases and J by 1 base, leaving 13 bases between them. This CDR3 spans 15 amino acids. The CDR3 sequence: CASSGGGESNQPQHF. The CDR3, as DNA: TGTGCCAGCAGCGGAGGGGGGGAAAGCAATCAGCCCCAGCATTTT.